These 17 T cell receptor beta chains originate from one sample sequenced in a study of OX40 agonist ivuxolimab in advanced cancers. Preparation of the library involved the immunoSEQ multiplex PCR assay. TCRdb carries this immuneACCESS record with in-frame sequences only. Its versions omit some clonotypes, under half of them owing to an unresolved V gene in the studies checked, with the rest unexplained. This sample gives 40,000 to 50,000 clones in total; about 88% of them show up just once. The ten largest clones represent 52% of the sample. Sequenced here: CD4+ or CD8+ T cells sorted from blood, sampled in a trial of the OX40 agonist ivuxolimab. The receptors derive from an adult with an advanced solid tumor such as melanoma, head and neck, liver or kidney cancer.

V usage is TRBV4-2 and J usage is TRBJ1-4, with D maybe TRBD1 (5 bases). CDR1 is LGHNA and CDR2 is YNFKEQ in the germline V gene. V shed 0 bases and J shed 4 bases, with 12 bases lying between them. The CDR3 has 16 amino acids. The DNA for the CDR3 is TGTGCCAGCAGCCAAGATTCTGGGACCCATAATGAAAAACTGTTTTTT. It specifies CASSQDSGTHNEKLFF.

The J gene is TRBJ2-3, the V gene TRBV6-5; 10 bases map to TRBD2. This CDR3 has 15 amino acids. V shed 7 bases and J 4 bases; nucleotides not matched to a gene: 8. CDR1 is MNHEY and CDR2 is SVGAGI in the germline V gene. The CDR3 DNA reads as TGTGCCAGCATGTTAGCGGGGGGCCGGGCAGATACGCAGTATTTT. Its translation: CASMLAGGRADTQYF.

The genes are TRBV6-6 and TRBJ2-7, with D tentatively TRBD1 (5 bases). The V end lost 4 bases, the J end lost 6 bases, and 10 bases lay between the germline ends. The germline CDR1 and CDR2 sequences are MNHNY and SVGAGI (reference sequence). CDR3 length: 12 residues. DNA for the CDR3: TGTGCCAGCAGTTCCAACCAGGGCGAGCAGTACTTC. This encodes CASSSNQGEQYF.

V gene TRBV5-1 combines with J gene TRBJ2-3; D not certain. V lost 4 bases and J lost 0, with 12 bases in between. CDR1 SGHRS and CDR2 YFSETQ come from the germline V gene. This CDR3 region has 15 residues. The CDR3, as DNA: TGCGCCAGCAGCAGGGCTACCTCTAGCACAGATACGCAGTATTTT. Its protein is CASSRATSSTDTQYF.

V usage is TRBV18 and J usage is TRBJ2-1; D is unresolved. The V end was cut by 0 bases, the J end by 7 bases, with 13 bases between. Germline values: CDR1 KGHSH, CDR2 LQKENI. The CDR3 totals 15 residues. The CDR3 sequence: CASSPPSSPKNEQFF. CDR3 bases: TGTGCCAGCTCACCACCGAGTTCGCCGAAAAATGAGCAGTTCTTC.

The chain is built from TRBV18 and TRBJ1-2, with D perhaps matching TRBD1 (5 bases). Between the trimmed V and J ends, which lost 6 bases and 6 bases, there was a span of 23 bases. CDR3 length equals 16 residues. From germline, CDR1 is KGHSH and CDR2 LQKENI. CDR3 amino acids: CASSPILDTLANGYTF. The CDR3 DNA reads as TGTGCCAGCTCTCCAATATTGGACACCCTAGCCAATGGCTACACCTTC.

J is TRBJ1-5 and V is TRBV27; TRBD1 is a possible D gene (5 bases). Trimming left V 1 base short and J 7 bases short, with 11 bases between. This CDR3 contains 14 residues. Germline V gene sequence: CDR1 MNHEY, CDR2 SMNVEV (reference sequence). The CDR3, as DNA: TGTGCCAGCAGTTTATGGGGGAAGCGCCAGCCCCAGCATTTT. This codes for CASSLWGKRQPQHF.

This rearrangement joins TRBV11-2 to TRBJ2-3; 11 bases line up with TRBD2. CDR3 length: 17 residues. V gave up 5 bases and J gave up 2 bases; unmatched junction bases: 9. Germline loops: CDR1 SGHAT, CDR2 FQNNGV. CDR3 coding DNA: TGTGCCAGCAGCCTAAGACTAGCGGGATTAGTCACAGATACGCAGTATTTT. Encoded protein: CASSLRLAGLVTDTQYF.

The chain uses TRBV11-3 and TRBJ1-3, with D possibly being TRBD1 (5 bases). V lost 0 bases to trimming and J lost 4 bases, with 10 bases between them. This CDR3 contains 15 residues. The germline V gene has CDR1 SGHNT and CDR2 YENEEA. In nucleotides, the CDR3 is TGTGCCAGCAGCTTAGATGGGGCAGTCGGAAACACCATATATTTT. Translated, it gives CASSLDGAVGNTIYF. Full variable domain (outside the CDR3, taken from reference TRBV11-3 and TRBJ1-3): EAGVVQSPRYKIIEKKQPVAFWCNPISGHNTLYWYLQNLGQGPELLIRYENEEAVDDSQLPKDRFSAERLKGVDSTLKIQPAELGDSAVYLCASSLDGAVGNTIYFGEGSWLTVV.

In its sample, this clone was seen once. The J gene is TRBJ2-2, the V gene TRBV7-9, with 9 bases aligning to TRBD2. J lost 1 base, V lost 5 bases, and 2 bases had no gene match. This CDR3 spans 15 amino acids. Germline loops: CDR1 SEHNR, CDR2 FQNEAQ (reference sequence). DNA for the CDR3: TGTGCCAGCAGCCGACTAGCGGAGAACACCGGGGAGCTGTTTTTT. Amino acids: CASSRLAENTGELFF.

The chain carries TRBV9 and TRBJ1-2, with 9 positions matching TRBD1. The junction had 7 bases not matched to a gene; V was cut back by 0 bases and J by 4 bases. The CDR3 has 16 residues. Germline lookup yields CDR1 SGDLS and CDR2 YYNGEE. This CDR3 is CASSVGDRVRRYGYTF. The DNA for the CDR3 is TGTGCCAGCAGCGTAGGGGACAGGGTGCGCCGCTATGGCTACACCTTC.

The rearrangement uses TRBV7-2 and TRBJ1-4, with 8 bases matching TRBD1. This CDR3 region has 17 residues. Germline V CDR1 and CDR2: SGHTA, FQGNSA. The J segment lost 4 bases and the V segment lost 4 bases, leaving 11 bases of the junction unmatched. The CDR3 sequence: CASSYRQGFGGNEKLFF. CDR3 bases: TGTGCCAGCAGCTACCGACAGGGGTTTGGCGGTAATGAAAAACTGTTTTTT.

The rearrangement links TRBV29-1 to TRBJ2-1, with TRBD1 as a possible D gene (6 bases). From germline, CDR1 is SQVTM and CDR2 ANQGSEA. Between the trimmed V and J ends, which lost 5 bases and 4 bases, there was a span of 12 bases. This CDR3 has 13 amino acids. Here the CDR3 DNA reads TGCAGCGTTTGGACACAGGGTTACAATGAGCAGTTCTTC. Its translation: CSVWTQGYNEQFF.

Here the CDR3 reads CASSVWAGSGGAYEQYF. For the CDR3, the DNA is TGTGCCAGCAGTGTCTGGGCAGGTAGCGGGGGGGCCTACGAGCAGTACTTC. The gene calls are TRBV27 and TRBJ2-7, with 11 bases lining up with TRBD2. Germline assignment: CDR1 MNHEY and CDR2 SMNVEV (reference sequence). V shed 5 bases and J 2 bases; nucleotides not matched to a gene: 11. This CDR3 has 17 amino acids.

This chain connects TRBV12-2 to TRBJ2-3; the D call in the table, TRBD2, was not verified against the DNA. TRBV12-2 is noted as a pseudogene. The CDR3 has 18 amino acids. The CDR3: CASRLARVSGLGSDTQYF. In DNA form, the CDR3 reads TGTGCAAGTCGCTTAGCGCGGGTTTCGGGACTAGGGTCAGATACGCAGTATTTT.

This clone is a singleton in its sample. V is TRBV6-1 and J is TRBJ2-5, with 8 bases lining up with TRBD2. The CDR3 spans 16 residues. The germline V gene encodes CDR1 MNHNS and CDR2 SASEGT. V lost 2 bases, J lost 0 bases, and 5 bases stayed unmatched. The CDR3 bases are TGTGCCAGCAGTGAACAAAGCGGGGGTAACCAAGAGACCCAGTACTTC. Translated, it gives CASSEQSGGNQETQYF.

The chain is built from TRBV6-4 and TRBJ1-6; TRBD1 is a possible D gene (6 bases). Trimming took off 4 bases at V and 9 bases at J, with 10 bases between the two ends. The CDR3 spans 13 residues. CDR1 MRHNA and CDR2 SNTAGT come from the germline V gene. The CDR3 loop is CASSATGFSPLHF. CDR3 nucleotide sequence: TGTGCCAGCAGTGCTACAGGGTTTTCACCCCTCCACTTT.